This T cell receptor beta chain comes out of a study of T cells in Graves' hyperthyroidism and ophthalmopathy. Using RNA transcripts as the source, TCR beta CDR3 regions were amplified. HTBI primers were the set used in a first-round RT-PCR of the TCR CDR3. In TCRdb, the multiplex PCR reads were re-called with MiXCR into one record per CDR3 protein. This table holds around 700,000 distinct CDR3 sequences, around 40% found once. This clonotype turned up a few times. Germline values: CDR1 DFQATT, CDR2 SNEGSKA (reference sequence). The ends lost 4 bases at V and 1 base at J; junction bases unmatched: 5. CDR3 length equals 15 residues. PBMCs were sourced from roughly 10 ml fresh peripheral blood.

The receptor comes from a woman aged 40 to 55 with Graves' hyperthyroidism. Sequencing was carried out using blood. The rearrangement joins TRBV20-1 to TRBJ1-1, with 11 bases lining up with TRBD1. This chain's CDR3 is CSAMPGTGGNTEAFF. CDR3 nucleotide sequence: TGCAGTGCTATGCCCGGGACAGGGGGGAACACTGAAGCTTTCTTT.